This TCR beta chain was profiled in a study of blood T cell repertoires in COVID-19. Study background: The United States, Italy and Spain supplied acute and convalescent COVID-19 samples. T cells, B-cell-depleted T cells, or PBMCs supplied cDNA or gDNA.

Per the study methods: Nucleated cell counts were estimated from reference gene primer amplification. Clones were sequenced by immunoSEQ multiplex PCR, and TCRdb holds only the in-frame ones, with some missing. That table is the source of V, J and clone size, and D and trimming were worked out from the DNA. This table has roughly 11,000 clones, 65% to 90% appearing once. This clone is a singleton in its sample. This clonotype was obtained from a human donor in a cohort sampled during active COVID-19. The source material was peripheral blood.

The CDR3: CASSTRQGVYGYTF. The DNA for the CDR3 is TGTGCCAGCAGTACCCGACAGGGCGTCTATGGCTACACCTTC. This chain joins TRBV6-5 and TRBJ1-2, with 7 bases matching TRBD1. Trimming cost V 5 bases and J 4 bases; bases outside gene matches: 7. Germline values: CDR1 MNHEY, CDR2 SVGAGI. The CDR3 has 14 amino acids.